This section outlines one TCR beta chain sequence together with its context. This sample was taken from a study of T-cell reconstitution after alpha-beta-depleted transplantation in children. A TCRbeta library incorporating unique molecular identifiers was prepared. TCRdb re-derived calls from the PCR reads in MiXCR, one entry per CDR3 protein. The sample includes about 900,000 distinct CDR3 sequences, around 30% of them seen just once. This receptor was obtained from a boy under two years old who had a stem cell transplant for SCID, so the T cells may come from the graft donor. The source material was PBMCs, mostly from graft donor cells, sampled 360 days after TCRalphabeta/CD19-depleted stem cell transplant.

The CDR3 nucleotides read TGCGCCAGCAGCTTGAGGTGGGTCTCATACAATGAGCAGTTCTTC. Its translation: CASSLRWVSYNEQFF. This chain uses TRBV5-1 with TRBJ2-1; D unresolved. CDR3 length: 15 amino acids. The V gene's germline CDR1 is SGHRS and CDR2 YFSETQ. Trimming took 1 base from V and 4 from J, leaving 12 bases between them. Supplemented by reference TRBV5-1 and TRBJ2-1, the full variable domain reads KAGVTQTPRYLIKTRGQQVTLSCSPISGHRSVSWYQQTPGQGLQFLFEYFSETQRNKGNFPGRFSGRQFSNSRSEMNVSTLELGDSALYLCASSLRWVSYNEQFFGPGTRLTVL.